The 23 T cell receptor beta chains in this list originate from one sample, sequenced in a study of blood T cell repertoires in COVID-19. Method: immunoSEQ multiplex PCR; TCRdb's copy keeps in-frame clones and lacks some. The sample includes about 190,000 clones, more than 85% of them seen just once. Source material: peripheral blood. These receptor sequences come from a man younger than 40 with acute or convalescent COVID-19.

This clone was seen once. The chain has TRBV5-1 and TRBJ2-1, with 11 nucleotides matching TRBD1. CDR3 length equals 14 residues. Germline CDR1 SGHRS, CDR2 YFSETQ. Trimming cost V 4 bases and J 5 bases; bases outside gene matches: 2. CDR3 nucleotides: TGCGCCAGCAGCCCGGGACAGGGGGACAATGAGCAGTTCTTC. Protein sequence: CASSPGQGDNEQFF.

This chain connects TRBV30 to TRBJ1-1; D not resolved. CDR1 and CDR2 (germline): GTSNPN, SVGIG (reference sequence). The CDR3 covers 14 residues. V was clipped by 4 bases and J by 0 bases, with 12 bases between them. DNA for the CDR3: TGTGCCTGGAACGTTGGAGCAATGAACACTGAAGCTTTCTTT. This translates into CAWNVGAMNTEAFF.

This clone was detected once. The chain uses TRBV9 and TRBJ2-7; 9 nucleotides align to TRBD1. V was clipped by 3 bases and J by 2 bases; unmatched bases: 6. Germline V gene sequence: CDR1 SGDLS, CDR2 YYNGEE. The CDR3 covers 15 residues. Here the CDR3 reads CASSEGTGKTYEQYF. CDR3 nucleotides: TGTGCCAGCAGCGAGGGGACAGGGAAGACCTACGAGCAGTACTTC.

The rearrangement joins TRBV14 to TRBJ1-3; TRBD1 aligns across 9 bases. This CDR3 spans 19 amino acids. V lost 3 bases to trimming and J lost 1 base; unmatched junction nucleotides: 13. Germline-derived CDR1 and CDR2 are SGHDN and FVKESK. CDR3 sequence (DNA): TGTGCCAGCAGCCACTCGAAGGGACAGGGAAGATATTCTGGAAACACCATATATTTT. Translation: CASSHSKGQGRYSGNTIYF.

This clone was observed a single time. The J gene is TRBJ2-5, the V gene TRBV5-6; D call uncertain. Germline assignment: CDR1 SGHDT and CDR2 YYEEEE. This CDR3 has 13 amino acids. V was cut by 1 base and J by 6 bases, with 10 bases left in between. The CDR3 DNA reads TGTGCCAGCAGCTTGATCTCTACGAAGACCCAGTACTTC. Protein sequence: CASSLISTKTQYF.

The V call is TRBV5-6, the J call TRBJ1-1; D is uncertain. Germline-derived CDR1 and CDR2 are SGHDT and YYEEEE. Trimming removed 0 bases at V and 5 bases at J, with 17 bases between. The CDR3 sequence is 16 residues long. The chain's CDR3 is CASSLGLGRVRTEAFF. The CDR3 DNA is TGTGCCAGCAGCTTGGGTTTGGGCCGTGTACGGACTGAAGCTTTCTTT.

This chain connects TRBV7-8 to TRBJ2-2; TRBD2 aligns across 8 bases. J lost 4 bases, V lost 2 bases, and 6 bases had no gene match. The CDR3 covers 16 residues. The germline gives CDR1 SGHVS, CDR2 FQNEAQ. The CDR3 DNA sequence: TGTGCCAGCAGCTTAAAACTAGCGGATATCACCGGGGAGCTGTTTTTT. This codes for CASSLKLADITGELFF.

The V and J genes are TRBV11-1 and TRBJ2-7; D perhaps matches TRBD2 (6 bases). The CDR3 has 14 residues. Trimming stripped 5 bases from V and 2 bases from J, with 13 bases between. Per germline, CDR1 SGHAT and CDR2 FQDESV (reference sequence). CDR3 DNA sequence: TGTGCCAGCAGCCGGCGGAGGGTACCCTACGAGCAGTACTTC. Its translation is CASSRRRVPYEQYF.

The rearrangement links TRBV28 to TRBJ1-1; D is ambiguous. Germline CDR1 MDHEN, CDR2 SYDVKM. There are 15 residues in the CDR3. Trimming cost V 6 bases and J 0 bases, with 14 bases left between them. The CDR3 protein is CASSRPGVLNTEAFF. The CDR3 nucleotides are TGTGCCAGCAGCCGTCCCGGAGTCCTGAACACTGAAGCTTTCTTT.

The V call is TRBV3-1 (or the pseudogene TRBV3-2), the J call TRBJ1-1; perhaps TRBD1 as D (6 bases). The CDR3 runs 14 residues. CDR1 and CDR2 from the germline V gene are LGHDT and YNNKEL (reference sequence). The germline V and J ends were trimmed by 0 bases and 4 bases, with 9 bases remaining between them. The CDR3: CASSQETGTTEAFF. CDR3 in DNA: TGTGCCAGCAGCCAAGAAACAGGGACCACTGAAGCTTTCTTT.

This CDR3 is CARTGISSGNTIYF. CDR3 bases: TGTGCCAGAACAGGCATTTCCTCTGGAAACACCATATATTTT. This rearrangement joins TRBV6-4 to TRBJ1-3; a possible D gene is TRBD1 (5 bases). Germline values: CDR1 MRHNA, CDR2 SNTAGT. The CDR3 loop spans 14 amino acids. Trimming removed 9 bases at V and 0 bases at J, with 12 bases between.

The chain carries TRBV6-4 and TRBJ1-4; 8 nucleotides match TRBD1. Germline V gene lookup returns CDR1 MRHNA and CDR2 SNTAGT. The trim removed 3 bases at V and 11 bases at J, leaving 2 bases unmatched. The length of the CDR3 is 12 residues. This chain's CDR3 is CASSEQGGKLFF. CDR3 bases: TGTGCCAGCAGTGAACAGGGGGGTAAACTGTTTTTT.

This clone is a singleton in its sample. V gene TRBV6-6 combines with J gene TRBJ2-2; 7 bases are shared with TRBD1. The CDR3 contains 13 residues. The V gene end was trimmed by 8 bases and the J gene end by 5 bases; junction bases not matched to a gene: 5. Germline V lookup: CDR1 MNHNY, CDR2 SVGAGI (reference sequence). This CDR3 reads CASGRQGTGELFF. Written as DNA, the CDR3 is TGTGCCAGCGGACGACAGGGAACCGGGGAGCTGTTTTTT.

DNA for the CDR3: TGTGCCAGCACCGTAGGACAGGGCGGGGTCAATGAGCAGTTCTTC. As protein: CASTVGQGGVNEQFF. The chain recombines TRBV3-1 (or the pseudogene TRBV3-2) with TRBJ2-1; 8 positions agree with TRBD1. V was clipped by 7 bases and J by 6 bases; unmatched bases: 11. Looked up from germline, CDR1 is LGHDT and CDR2 is YNNKEL (reference sequence). The CDR3 consists of 15 residues.

The chain links TRBV19 to TRBJ2-1; no reliable D call. Per germline, CDR1 LNHDA and CDR2 SQIVND (reference sequence). V was cut by 5 bases and J by 0 bases, with 14 bases left in between. The CDR3 loop spans 16 amino acids. The CDR3 DNA follows: TGTGCCAGTAGTCCGAGTCGCGCCGTCTCCTACAATGAGCAGTTCTTC. This codes for CASSPSRAVSYNEQFF.

This chain joins TRBV19 and TRBJ2-1, with TRBD2 matching 11 bases. V shed 6 bases and J 4 bases; nucleotides not matched to a gene: 17. This CDR3 contains 19 residues. Germline V gives CDR1 LNHDA, CDR2 SQIVND (reference sequence). The CDR3 nucleotides read TGTGCCAGTAGCCTCCGGATGGGACTAGCGGCCTTCGCATACAATGAGCAGTTCTTC. As protein: CASSLRMGLAAFAYNEQFF.

Concerning this clone: Other DNA sequences within the sample encode an identical CDR3. The chain links TRBV19 to TRBJ2-7, with TRBD1 matching 7 bases. This CDR3 region has 14 residues. Trimming took 3 bases from V and 2 from J; bases not matched to a gene: 4. The germline V gene encodes CDR1 LNHDA and CDR2 SQIVND (reference sequence). As DNA, the CDR3 is TGTGCCAGTAGTATCCGGGACAGAACCTACGAGCAGTACTTC. It specifies CASSIRDRTYEQYF.

This clone was seen a single time. This chain connects TRBV7-3 to TRBJ1-1, with 7 bases that match TRBD1. The CDR3 runs 16 residues. Germline values: CDR1 SGHTA, CDR2 FQGTGA. V was pared by 3 bases and J by 0 bases, with 7 bases of the junction left unmatched. CDR3 residues: CASSFNRTGLNTEAFF. The CDR3, as DNA: TGTGCCAGCAGCTTCAATCGGACAGGTTTGAACACTGAAGCTTTCTTT.

The J gene is TRBJ1-2, the V gene TRBV5-1; D is unresolved. The CDR3 consists of 14 residues. CDR1 SGHRS and CDR2 YFSETQ come from the germline V gene. Trimming removed 4 bases from V and 4 bases from J, with 14 bases in between. CDR3 region: CASSQSERSYGYTF. CDR3 DNA sequence: TGCGCCAGCAGCCAAAGTGAGAGGAGCTATGGCTACACCTTC.

The chain uses TRBV7-9 and TRBJ2-7; maybe TRBD2 (5 bases). Germline CDR1 reads SEHNR; CDR2 reads FQNEAQ (reference sequence). This CDR3 is built from 15 residues. V shed 4 bases and J shed 1 base, with 14 bases lying between them. Here the CDR3 reads CASSYVSAGSYEQYF. The CDR3 DNA follows: TGTGCCAGCAGCTACGTTTCGGCGGGTTCCTACGAGCAGTACTTC. Combining the CDR3 with reference TRBV7-9 and TRBJ2-7 gives the whole variable domain DTGVSQNPRHKITKRGQNVTFRCDPISEHNRLYWYRQTLGQGPEFLTYFQNEAQLEKSRLLSDRFSAERPKGSFSTLEIQRTEQGDSAMYLCASSYVSAGSYEQYFGPGTRLTVT.

Comments on this clone: The identical CDR3 is also encoded by other nucleotide sequences in the sample. The chain has TRBV7-9 and TRBJ1-5, with D unclear. The CDR3 sequence is 13 residues long. Germline V gene sequence: CDR1 SEHNR, CDR2 FQNEAQ (reference sequence). V was cut by 3 bases and J by 7 bases, with 10 bases left in between. CDR3 bases: TGTGCCAGCAGCTTGGGCGAGGGCCAGCCCCAGCATTTT. Translating it yields CASSLGEGQPQHF.

The rearrangement uses TRBV10-3 and TRBJ2-4, with D possibly being TRBD1 (6 bases). Germline V gives CDR1 ENHRY, CDR2 SYGVKD. Between the trimmed V and J ends, which lost 3 bases and 3 bases, there was a span of 9 bases. The CDR3 contains 14 residues. CDR3 in amino acids: CAISERDNKNIQYF. DNA for the CDR3: TGTGCCATCAGTGAAAGGGACAACAAAAACATTCAGTACTTC.

The DNA of the CDR3 is TGTGCCAGCAGTACCTTGACTAGCGGCCAAGAGACCCAGTACTTC. This codes for CASSTLTSGQETQYF. The chain uses TRBV6-1 and TRBJ2-5; TRBD2 aligns across 9 bases. CDR1 and CDR2 (germline): MNHNS, SASEGT. CDR3 length equals 15 residues. Trimming cost V 5 bases and J 1 base; bases outside gene matches: 5.